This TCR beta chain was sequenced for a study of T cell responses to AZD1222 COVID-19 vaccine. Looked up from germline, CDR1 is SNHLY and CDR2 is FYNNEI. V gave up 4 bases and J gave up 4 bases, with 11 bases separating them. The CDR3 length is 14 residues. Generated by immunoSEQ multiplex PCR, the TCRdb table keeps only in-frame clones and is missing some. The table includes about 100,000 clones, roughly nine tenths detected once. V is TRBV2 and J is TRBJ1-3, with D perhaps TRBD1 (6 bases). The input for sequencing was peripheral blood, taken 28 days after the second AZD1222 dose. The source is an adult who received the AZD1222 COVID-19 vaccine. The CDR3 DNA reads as TGTGCCAGCAGTGTACAGGGTTTGGGAAACACCATATATTTT. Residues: CASSVQGLGNTIYF.